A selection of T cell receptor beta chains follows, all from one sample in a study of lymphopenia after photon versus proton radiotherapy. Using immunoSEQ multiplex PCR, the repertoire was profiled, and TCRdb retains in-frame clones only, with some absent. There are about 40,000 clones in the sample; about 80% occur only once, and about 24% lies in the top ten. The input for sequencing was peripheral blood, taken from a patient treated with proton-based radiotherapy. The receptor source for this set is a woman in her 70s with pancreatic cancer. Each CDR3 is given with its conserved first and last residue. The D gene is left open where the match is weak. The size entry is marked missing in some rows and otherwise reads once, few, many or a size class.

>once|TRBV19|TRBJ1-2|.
CASSIQRTANYGYTF
TGTGCCAGTAGTATTCAGAGGACAGCTAACTATGGCTACACCTTC
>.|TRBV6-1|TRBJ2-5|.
CASFVGQETQYF
TGTGCCAGTTTCGTAGGCCAAGAGACCCAGTACTTC
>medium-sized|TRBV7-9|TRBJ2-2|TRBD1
CASSPRTGNTGELFF
TGTGCCAGCAGCCCCCGGACAGGGAACACCGGGGAGCTGTTTTTT
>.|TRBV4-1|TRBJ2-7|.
CASSQERGTDFSYEQYF
TGCGCCAGCAGCCAGGAGCGAGGGACGGACTTTTCCTACGAGCAGTACTTC
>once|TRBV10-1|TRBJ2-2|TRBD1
CASRPGQGFTGELFF
TGCGCCAGCAGGCCGGGACAGGGCTTCACCGGGGAGCTGTTTTTT
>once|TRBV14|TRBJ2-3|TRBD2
CASSQPSGRAWGDTQYF
TGTGCCAGCAGCCAACCTAGCGGGAGGGCCTGGGGAGATACGCAGTATTTT
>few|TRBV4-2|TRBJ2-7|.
CASSQFGGVGLEQYF
TGTGCCAGCAGCCAGTTTGGGGGAGTAGGCCTCGAGCAGTACTTC
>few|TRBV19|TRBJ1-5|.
CASSGQGLNQPQHF
TGTGCCAGTAGTGGGCAGGGCCTCAATCAGCCCCAGCATTTT
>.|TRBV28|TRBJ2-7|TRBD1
CASSYPQGQGSYEQYF
TGTGCCAGCAGTTACCCCCAGGGACAGGGGTCCTACGAGCAGTACTTC
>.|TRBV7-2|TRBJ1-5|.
CASSSGQGQPQHF
TGTGCCAGCAGCTCAGGCCAAGGCCAGCCCCAGCATTTT
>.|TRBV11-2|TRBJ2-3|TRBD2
CASSLDSGRALDTQYF
TGTGCCAGCAGCCTAGATAGCGGGAGGGCTTTAGATACGCAGTATTTT
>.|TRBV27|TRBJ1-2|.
CASSLRGSGYTF
TGTGCCAGCAGTTTAAGGGGGTCCGGCTACACCTTC
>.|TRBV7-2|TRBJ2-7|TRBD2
CASSLTAGVDGQYF
TGTGCCAGCAGCTTAACCGCGGGAGTCGATGGGCAGTACTTC
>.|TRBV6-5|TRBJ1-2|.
CASRAGTSNYGYTF
TGTGCCAGCAGAGCCGGGACATCTAACTATGGCTACACCTTC
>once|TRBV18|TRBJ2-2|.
CASSPQGSTGELFF
TGTGCCAGCTCACCACAAGGGAGCACCGGGGAGCTGTTTTTT
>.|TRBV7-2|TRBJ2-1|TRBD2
CASGSGSGVYNEQFF
TGTGCCAGTGGAAGCGGGAGCGGGGTTTACAATGAGCAGTTCTTC
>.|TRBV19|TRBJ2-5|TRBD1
CASTRTGNQETQYF
TGTGCCAGTACCAGGACAGGGAACCAAGAGACCCAGTACTTC
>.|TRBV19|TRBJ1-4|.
CASMTTIATNEKLFF
TGTGCCAGTATGACCACGATTGCAACTAATGAAAAACTGTTTTTT
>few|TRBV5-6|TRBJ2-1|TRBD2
CASSPTSGNYNEQFF
TGTGCCAGCAGCCCTACTAGCGGGAACTACAATGAGCAGTTCTTC
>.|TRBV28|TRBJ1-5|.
CASSLSYNQPQHF
TGTGCCAGCTCGTTGAGTTATAATCAGCCCCAGCATTTT
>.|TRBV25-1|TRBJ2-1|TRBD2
CASMGGSYNEQFF
TGTGCCAGCATGGGGGGGTCCTACAATGAGCAGTTCTTC
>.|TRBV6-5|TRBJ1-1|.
CASSYSASVMNTEAFF
TGTGCCAGCAGTTACTCGGCGTCGGTCATGAACACTGAAGCTTTCTTT
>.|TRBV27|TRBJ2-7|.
CASTSYPGSSYEQYF
TGTGCCAGCACTAGTTACCCAGGGAGCTCCTACGAGCAGTACTTC
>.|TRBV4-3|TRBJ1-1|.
CASSQTRLPPPRTEAFF
TGCGCCAGCAGCCAAACCCGCCTTCCCCCCCCACGGACTGAAGCTTTCTTT
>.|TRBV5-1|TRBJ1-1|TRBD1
CASSGQGALSGTEAFF
TGCGCCAGCAGCGGCCAGGGGGCGTTATCGGGCACTGAAGCTTTCTTT
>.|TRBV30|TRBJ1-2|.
CAWSTKGVGYTF
TGTGCCTGGAGTACAAAAGGGGTCGGCTACACCTTC
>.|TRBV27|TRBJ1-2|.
CASSLSATGSYGYTF
TGTGCCAGCAGTTTATCAGCGACAGGTTCCTATGGCTACACCTTC
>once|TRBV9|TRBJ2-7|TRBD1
CASSVGGTAYEQYF
TGTGCCAGCAGCGTAGGGGGGACAGCCTACGAGCAGTACTTC
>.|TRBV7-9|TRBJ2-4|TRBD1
CASSGIQGVGNIQYF
TGTGCCAGCAGCGGGATTCAGGGGGTGGGAAACATTCAGTACTTC
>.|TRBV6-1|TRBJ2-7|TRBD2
CASTPTSGSSYEQYF
TGTGCCAGCACTCCGACTAGCGGGAGCTCCTACGAGCAGTACTTC
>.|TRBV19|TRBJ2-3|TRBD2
CASSTGTSADTQYF
TGTGCCAGTAGTACGGGGACTAGCGCAGATACGCAGTATTTT
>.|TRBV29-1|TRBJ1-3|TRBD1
CSVDRGSAGNTIYF
TGCAGCGTTGACAGGGGGTCGGCTGGAAACACCATATATTTT
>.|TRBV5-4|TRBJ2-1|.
CASSLEGGMRGNEQFF
TGTGCCAGCAGCTTGGAAGGCGGGATGAGGGGGAATGAGCAGTTCTTC
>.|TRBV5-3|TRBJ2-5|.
CAWTPRRKTQYF
TGTGCCTGGACTCCCCGCAGGAAGACCCAGTACTTC
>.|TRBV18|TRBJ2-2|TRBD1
CASSPRAGTGMTGELFF
TGTGCCAGCTCACCACGAGCCGGGACAGGGATGACCGGGGAGCTGTTTTTT
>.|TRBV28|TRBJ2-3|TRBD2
CASTRNGAGGRDTQYF
TGTGCCAGCACCCGGAACGGGGCGGGAGGGAGGGATACGCAGTATTTT
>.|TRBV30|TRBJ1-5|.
CAWSVTLGSGQPQHF
TGTGCCTGGAGTGTAACTTTGGGATCCGGTCAGCCCCAGCATTTT
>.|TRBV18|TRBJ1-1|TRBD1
CASSPFQQGAAEAFF
TGTGCCAGCTCCCCGTTCCAACAGGGGGCCGCTGAAGCTTTCTTT
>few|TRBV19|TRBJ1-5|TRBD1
CASSIVTGGFQQPQHF
TGTGCCAGTAGTATAGTGACAGGGGGGTTCCAGCAGCCCCAGCATTTT
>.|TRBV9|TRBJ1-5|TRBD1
CASSATQGWNQPQHF
TGTGCCAGCAGCGCCACACAGGGGTGGAATCAGCCCCAGCATTTT
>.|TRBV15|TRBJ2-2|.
CATSRTLGSGELFF
TGTGCCACCAGCAGAACCCTAGGGTCCGGGGAGCTGTTTTTT
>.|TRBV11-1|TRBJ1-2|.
CASSQNPPDSSYGYTF
TGTGCCAGCAGCCAAAATCCGCCCGATAGTAGCTATGGCTACACCTTC
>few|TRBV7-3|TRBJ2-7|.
CASSASALEGSEQYF
TGTGCCAGCAGTGCATCAGCCCTCGAAGGGAGCGAGCAGTACTTC
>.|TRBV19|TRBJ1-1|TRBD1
CASSRDGTGRTEAFF
TGTGCCAGTAGTAGGGACGGGACAGGGCGGACTGAAGCTTTCTTT
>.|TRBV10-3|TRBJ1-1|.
CAISQSDAQNTEAFF
TGTGCCATCAGTCAGTCCGACGCCCAGAACACTGAAGCTTTCTTT
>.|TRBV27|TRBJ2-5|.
CASSLERRGQETQYF
TGTGCCAGCAGTTTGGAGCGGAGAGGACAAGAGACCCAGTACTTC
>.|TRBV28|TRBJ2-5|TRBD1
CASRTADRGQGETQYF
TGTGCCAGCAGAACGGCCGACAGGGGGCAAGGAGAGACCCAGTACTTC
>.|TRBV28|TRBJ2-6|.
CASRPTSSGANVLTF
TGTGCCAGCAGACCTACGTCCTCTGGGGCCAACGTCCTGACTTTC
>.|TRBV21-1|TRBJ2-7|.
CASSKGPRREAYEQYF
TGTGCCAGCAGCAAAGGGCCGAGGAGGGAGGCCTACGAGCAGTACTTC
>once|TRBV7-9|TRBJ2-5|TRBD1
CASSLQGARETQYF
TGTGCCAGCAGCTTACAGGGGGCCCGGGAGACCCAGTACTTC
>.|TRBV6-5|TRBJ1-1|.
CASRNSETEAFF
TGTGCCAGCAGAAACAGTGAAACTGAAGCTTTCTTT
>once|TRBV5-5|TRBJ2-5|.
CASSLGFGGRADQTQYF
TGTGCCAGCAGCTTGGGGTTTGGTGGCAGGGCCGATCAGACCCAGTACTTC
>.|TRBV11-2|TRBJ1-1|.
CASSSAFPNTEAFF
TGTGCCAGCAGCTCGGCCTTTCCGAACACTGAAGCTTTCTTT